Below, 14 T cell receptor beta chains from the same sample are listed, as sequenced in a study of blood T cell repertoires in COVID-19. Sequenced by immunoSEQ multiplex PCR; TCRdb stores in-frame clones only, minus some. The table shows 95,000 to 150,000 clones, with more than 60% occurring only once. Material: peripheral blood. These receptor sequences come from a woman aged 70-85 years with acute or convalescent COVID-19.

J is TRBJ1-4 and V is TRBV5-8, with 10 bases lining up with TRBD1. With V trimmed by 4 bases and J by 5 bases, 2 bases remained unmatched. The CDR3 is 14 residues long. Germline V gives CDR1 SGHTS, CDR2 YDEGEE. The CDR3 region is CASSPGQGNEKLFF. The CDR3 nucleotides read TGTGCCAGCAGCCCGGGACAGGGGAATGAAAAACTGTTTTTT.

This chain uses TRBV9 with TRBJ2-3, with a possible D match to TRBD1 (5 bases). V was clipped by 2 bases and J by 2 bases, with 12 bases between them. Germline V CDR1 and CDR2: SGDLS, YYNGEE. There are 15 residues in the CDR3. CDR3 region: CASSVWPGSTDTQYF. The CDR3 DNA follows: TGTGCCAGCAGCGTGTGGCCAGGGTCCACAGATACGCAGTATTTT.

CDR3 amino acids: CASSIASGQGWYGYTF. In DNA form, the CDR3 reads TGTGCCAGTAGTATAGCTTCGGGACAGGGTTGGTATGGCTACACCTTC. J is TRBJ1-2 and V is TRBV19; 9 bases match TRBD1. CDR3 length equals 16 residues. Germline CDR1 and CDR2: LNHDA and SQIVND (reference sequence). V shed 1 base and J 5 bases; nucleotides not matched to a gene: 8. Full variable domain (remainder filled in from reference TRBV19 and TRBJ1-2): DGGITQSPKYLFRKEGQNVTLSCEQNLNHDAMYWYRQDPGQGLRLIYYSQIVNDFQKGDIAEGYSVSREKKESFPLTVTSAQKNPTAFYLCASSIASGQGWYGYTFGSGTRLTVV.

J is TRBJ2-6 and V is TRBV7-8; TRBD2 aligns across 7 bases. The CDR3 is made up of 17 amino acids. In germline, CDR1 is SGHVS, CDR2 FQNEAQ. V lost 4 bases and J lost 0; bases outside the gene matches: 6. The CDR3 is CASSYPAGVSGANVLTF. CDR3 DNA: TGTGCCAGCAGCTATCCCGCGGGGGTCTCTGGGGCCAACGTCCTGACTTTC. The full variable domain, in which reference TRBV7-8 and TRBJ2-6 provide the parts outside the CDR3, is GAGVSQSPRYKVAKRGQDVALRCDPISGHVSLFWYQQALGQGPEFLTYFQNEAQLDKSGLPSDRFFAERPEGSVSTLKIQRTQQEDSAVYLCASSYPAGVSGANVLTFGAGSRLTVL.

The J gene is TRBJ1-1, the V gene TRBV18, with D hard to call. From germline, CDR1 is KGHSH and CDR2 LQKENI. This CDR3 comprises 13 residues. The V end was cut by 5 bases, the J end by 1 base, with 8 bases between. CDR3 bases: TGTGCCAGCTCAAACGAGGGGAACACTGAAGCTTTCTTT. Translating it yields CASSNEGNTEAFF. Full variable domain (missing parts from reference TRBV18 and TRBJ1-1): NAGVMQNPRHLVRRRGQEARLRCSPMKGHSHVYWYRQLPEEGLKFMVYLQKENIIDESGMPKERFSAEFPKEGPSILRIQQVVRGDSAAYFCASSNEGNTEAFFGQGTRLTVV.

This clone turned up a few times. Written as DNA, the CDR3 is TGCGCCAGCCGGGGGGTAGGAAATGGCTACACCTTC. Amino acids: CASRGVGNGYTF. V and J are TRBV5-1 and TRBJ1-2; D is perhaps TRBD1 (5 bases). Trimming cost V 7 bases and J 6 bases, with 13 bases left between them. The CDR3 extends over 12 amino acids. Germline assignment: CDR1 SGHRS and CDR2 YFSETQ.

The chain recombines TRBV5-1 with TRBJ2-5, with unresolved D. The V end was cut by 3 bases, the J end by 4 bases, with 4 bases between. The CDR3 is made up of 11 amino acids. Looked up from germline, CDR1 is SGHRS and CDR2 is YFSETQ. Written as DNA, the CDR3 is TGCGCCAGCAGCTCTAGAGAGACCCAGTACTTC. Translating gives CASSSRETQYF.

This clone has a count of ten or more. J is TRBJ1-2 and V is TRBV5-4; TRBD1 matches at 8 bases. V was clipped by 4 bases and J by 7 bases; unmatched bases: 12. This CDR3 region has 15 residues. Germline V gives CDR1 SGHNT, CDR2 YYREEE (reference sequence). The CDR3 sequence: CASSQWDRTPGGYTF. CDR3 nucleotide sequence: TGTGCCAGCAGCCAATGGGACAGGACCCCGGGTGGCTACACCTTC.

V gene TRBV29-1 combines with J gene TRBJ2-7, with 10 positions matching TRBD1. The CDR3 is 13 residues long. Germline loops: CDR1 SQVTM, CDR2 ANQGSEA. The J segment lost 4 bases and the V segment lost 7 bases, leaving 7 bases of the junction unmatched. The DNA of the CDR3 is TGCAGCGCCGGACAGGGGGTGATTTACGAGCAGTACTTC. Its translation is CSAGQGVIYEQYF.

V is TRBV4-3 and J is TRBJ2-6, with D possibly being TRBD1 (6 bases). V lost 0 bases and J lost 0, with 9 bases in between. Looked up from germline, CDR1 is LGHNA and CDR2 is YSLEER. CDR3 length: 17 residues. CDR3 in amino acids: CASSQEGAASGANVLTF. The CDR3 DNA reads as TGCGCCAGCAGCCAAGAGGGGGCCGCCTCTGGGGCCAACGTCCTGACTTTC.

This clone was seen more than once but under ten times. This chain uses TRBV9 with TRBJ1-4, with 7 bases that match TRBD1. This CDR3 comprises 14 residues. Germline assignment: CDR1 SGDLS and CDR2 YYNGEE. With 0 bases clipped from V and 5 bases from J, the junction kept 1 base outside the gene matches. In DNA form, the CDR3 reads TGTGCCAGCAGCGTAGAAGGGGGCAATGAAAAACTGTTTTTT. It is translated as CASSVEGGNEKLFF.

The V gene is TRBV6-6, the J gene TRBJ2-7; 11 nucleotides agree with TRBD1. This CDR3 is 15 amino acids long. The trim removed 6 bases at V and 5 bases at J, leaving 9 bases unmatched. Germline loops: CDR1 MNHNY, CDR2 SVGAGI (reference sequence). CDR3 region: CASRDRTGGKDEQYF. In DNA form, the CDR3 reads TGTGCCAGCAGAGACCGGACAGGGGGCAAAGACGAGCAGTACTTC.

V is TRBV7-9 and J is TRBJ2-2, with TRBD2 matching over 7 bases. The CDR3 loop spans 16 amino acids. In germline, CDR1 is SEHNR, CDR2 FQNEAQ (reference sequence). J lost 1 base, V lost 2 bases, and 4 bases had no gene match. The CDR3 DNA sequence: TGTGCCAGCAGCTTAATAGCTAGCGGGAACACCGGGGAGCTGTTTTTT. This translates into CASSLIASGNTGELFF. The variable domain in full, with the rest retrieved from reference TRBV7-9 and TRBJ2-2, is DTGVSQNPRHKITKRGQNVTFRCDPISEHNRLYWYRQTLGQGPEFLTYFQNEAQLEKSRLLSDRFSAERPKGSFSTLEIQRTEQGDSAMYLCASSLIASGNTGELFFGEGSRLTVL.

This clone occurred a few times. CDR3 in DNA: TGTGCCACCAGTGGGGGGGGAGAGACCCAGTACTTC. This codes for CATSGGGETQYF. The chain carries TRBV24-1 and TRBJ2-5; 7 bases are a match to TRBD2. CDR1 and CDR2 from the germline V gene are KGHDR and SFDVKD. The CDR3 is made up of 12 amino acids. V lost 5 bases to trimming and J lost 4 bases; unmatched junction nucleotides: 0.